This TCR beta chain emerged from a study of blood T cell repertoires in COVID-19. In the authors' workflow: Reference gene primer amplification yielded estimated nucleated cell counts. Measured with immunoSEQ multiplex PCR; TCRdb has only the in-frame clones, and not every one. V, J and clone size reflect that table, while D and trimming were determined from the DNA. Of roughly 120,000 clones in the sample, about 90% were seen once. The source material was peripheral blood. The receptor's source is a man in his fifties or sixties with COVID-19, enrolled during active disease.

The CDR3 protein is CASTMDPTSRPYNEQFF. The CDR3 DNA reads TGTGCCAGTACCATGGACCCCACTAGCAGACCCTACAATGAGCAGTTCTTC. The chain has TRBV19 and TRBJ2-1; D is perhaps TRBD2 (6 bases). The germline V gene encodes CDR1 LNHDA and CDR2 SQIVND (reference sequence). Trimming took off 7 bases at V and 2 bases at J, with 21 bases between the two ends. The CDR3 length is 17 residues. The variable domain in full, with the rest retrieved from reference TRBV19 and TRBJ2-1, is DGGITQSPKYLFRKEGQNVTLSCEQNLNHDAMYWYRQDPGQGLRLIYYSQIVNDFQKGDIAEGYSVSREKKESFPLTVTSAQKNPTAFYLCASTMDPTSRPYNEQFFGPGTRLTVL.